The sequence of this TCR beta chain was determined in a study of blood T cell repertoires in COVID-19. About the study: The United States, Italy and Spain were the sources of the acute and convalescent COVID-19 samples. The cDNA or gDNA used as material had been derived from T cells, B-cell-depleted T cells, or PBMCs.

Original processing methods: The assay estimated nucleated cells by amplifying reference gene primers. Produced via immunoSEQ multiplex PCR; TCRdb's table is partial and in-frame only. The DNA was the basis for D and trimming; V, J and clone size are from that table. The sample shows 95,000 to 150,000 clones, roughly four fifths of them seen only once. Germline V CDR1 and CDR2: MNHEY, SVGEGT. CDR3 length: 16 residues. V shed 6 bases and J 3 bases; nucleotides not matched to a gene: 10. This clonotype originated in a man aged 55 to 69 with acute or convalescent COVID-19. V gene TRBV6-2 or TRBV6-3 combines with J gene TRBJ2-7, with 11 bases identical to TRBD2. Sequenced sample: peripheral blood. CDR3 residues: CASSTYRLAGFYEQYF. In nucleotides, the CDR3 is TGTGCCAGCAGCACCTATCGACTAGCGGGATTCTACGAGCAGTACTTC.